A single T cell receptor beta chain is shown here with its context. The antigen remains undetermined. CDR3 size: 16 residues. V shed 0 bases and J 7 bases; nucleotides not matched to a gene: 12. Germline V gene sequence: CDR1 GTSNPN, CDR2 SVGIG (reference sequence). This record comes from a study of CD4 T cells in relation to SARS-CoV-2 and coronaviruses. The unexposed donors gave CD4+ T cells in about 2011-2018, prior to COVID-19. CD4+ T cells were isolated from the cells after 10 days of culture. Sequencing was performed with immunoSEQ multiplex PCR; in TCRdb, only in-frame clones are kept and a portion is missing. This table holds more than 20,000 clones, 65% to 80% found once.

The TCR sequence derives from a human donor in good health. Sequenced material: CD4+ T cells from PBMCs, cultured in vitro. The rearrangement uses TRBV30 and TRBJ2-1; 7 nucleotides align to TRBD2. CDR3 DNA sequence: TGTGCCTGGAGTGTACGTCTGGCGGGAGTGGGGAATGAGCAGTTCTTC. Its protein is CAWSVRLAGVGNEQFF.